This is a list of T cell receptor beta chains from one sample in a study of control samples from healthy donors and cancer patients. The protocol was immunoSEQ multiplex PCR, while the TCRdb copy is restricted to in-frame clones and leaves out a portion. The data contain about 150,000 clones, 93% of them seen just once; the ten biggest clones take up 2% to 2.5%. Sequencing was done on a sample of blood. Receptors originate from a man between 50 and 59 years old in good health. Each CDR3 is given with its conserved first and last residue. A D gene is named only where the DNA matches it firmly. Clone size appears in some rows only: once, few, many, or a class for an expanded clone.

clone_size | d_call | j_call | v_call | cdr3_nt | cdr3_aa
NA | NA | TRBJ1-2 | TRBV28 | TGTGCCAGCAGTTACCGCTACTATGGCTACACCTTC | CASSYRYYGYTF
NA | TRBD2 | TRBJ2-1 | TRBV2 | TGTGCCAGCAGTGAAGGGCTAGCGGAGTACAATGAGCAGTTCTTC | CASSEGLAEYNEQFF
NA | NA | TRBJ2-3 | TRBV6-9 | TGTGCCAGCCCTAGGGGGGCGGATACGCAGTATTTT | CASPRGADTQYF
NA | NA | TRBJ1-5 | TRBV28 | TGTGCCAGCAGTTTGGGTATATGGAATCAGCCCCAGCATTTT | CASSLGIWNQPQHF
NA | TRBD1 | TRBJ1-3 | TRBV29-1 | TGCAGCGTTGGGGGACAGGGTTCTGGAAACACCATATATTTT | CSVGGQGSGNTIYF
NA | NA | TRBJ2-1 | TRBV24-1 | TGTGCCACCAGTGATTTGATTGAGCAGTTCTTC | CATSDLIEQFF
once | NA | TRBJ2-2 | TRBV29-1 | TGCAGCGCTGGGGACCCTTTCCGGGAGCTGTTTTTT | CSAGDPFRELFF
once | NA | TRBJ2-2 | TRBV5-1 | TGCGCCAGCAGCTATGGACAGTTGGGTGGCGCCGGGGAGCTGTTTTTT | CASSYGQLGGAGELFF
NA | TRBD1 | TRBJ2-7 | TRBV28 | TGTGCCAGCCTGGACAGGGCCCTTGGTACCTACGAGCAGTACTTC | CASLDRALGTYEQYF
NA | NA | TRBJ1-1 | TRBV12-3/TRBV12-4 | TGTGCCAGCAGTTGGGAGGGGCCCACTGAAGCTTTCTTT | CASSWEGPTEAFF
NA | NA | TRBJ2-7 | TRBV7-9 | TGTGCCAGCAGCTTAGAGAGTACAACGGGCCTAGACGTGGGCTACGAGCAGTACTTC | CASSLESTTGLDVGYEQYF
NA | NA | TRBJ2-5 | TRBV7-3 | TGTGCCAGCAGCCAGGGGCGCCGCCAAGAGACCCAGTACTTC | CASSQGRRQETQYF
once | TRBD1 | TRBJ2-5 | TRBV27 | TGTGCCAGCAGTGCGGGACAGGGGCGCAGGTACCAAGAGACCCAGTACTTC | CASSAGQGRRYQETQYF
NA | NA | TRBJ1-2 | TRBV18 | TGTGCCAGCTCACCAGACACCAACTATGGCTACACCTTC | CASSPDTNYGYTF
NA | NA | TRBJ2-7 | TRBV28 | TGTGCCAGCAGTCCACTCCAGGGATTCTACGAGCAGTACTTC | CASSPLQGFYEQYF
NA | TRBD1 | TRBJ1-5 | TRBV28 | TGTGCCAGCAGTTCGAACAGGGGGCGGAAACAGCCCCAGCATTTT | CASSSNRGRKQPQHF
few | NA | TRBJ2-1 | TRBV6-5 | TGTGCCAGCAGTAAATTCGGTGAGCAGTTCTTC | CASSKFGEQFF
NA | NA | TRBJ1-1 | TRBV3-1/TRBV3-2 | TGTGCCAGCAGTCGAACAGGGTTGGCTTTCACTGAAGCTTTCTTT | CASSRTGLAFTEAFF
once | NA | TRBJ1-4 | TRBV2 | TGTGCCATAAGGATCTCGACTAATGAAAAACTGTTTTTT | CAIRISTNEKLFF
NA | NA | TRBJ1-3 | TRBV25-1 | TGTGCCAGCAGTGGTGACAGCTACTCTGGAAACACCATATATTTT | CASSGDSYSGNTIYF
NA | TRBD2 | TRBJ2-1 | TRBV19 | TGTGCCAGTAGTATAGGCGGGAGGGGATTCTACAATGAGCAGTTCTTC | CASSIGGRGFYNEQFF
once | TRBD2 | TRBJ2-1 | TRBV7-3 | TGTGCCAGCAGCCAGGGACTAGCGGGTATAAATGAGCAGTTCTTC | CASSQGLAGINEQFF
NA | NA | TRBJ2-2 | TRBV5-1 | TGCGCCAGCAGCTTCTCCGGGACACCGAACACCGGGGAGCTGTTTTTT | CASSFSGTPNTGELFF
NA | NA | TRBJ1-1 | TRBV19 | TGTGCCAGTAGTATTAAGAGAAACACTGAAGCTTTCTTT | CASSIKRNTEAFF
NA | NA | TRBJ1-1 | TRBV6-5 | TGTGCCAGCAGTTACACAGTTACCACTGAAGCTTTCTTT | CASSYTVTTEAFF
NA | NA | TRBJ2-7 | TRBV28 | TGTGCCAGCAGCTCATGGACAGACTCCTACGAGCAGTACTTC | CASSSWTDSYEQYF
NA | NA | TRBJ2-7 | TRBV6-5 | TGTGCCAGCAGGGACTACTACGAGCAGTACTTC | CASRDYYEQYF
NA | TRBD2 | TRBJ2-2 | TRBV18 | TGTGCCAGCTCACCACCTAGCGGGGACACCGGGGAGCTGTTTTTT | CASSPPSGDTGELFF
NA | NA | TRBJ2-3 | TRBV27 | TGTGCCAGCAGTTTCGAGTCGAGACGCACAGATACGCAGTATTTT | CASSFESRRTDTQYF
NA | NA | TRBJ1-1 | TRBV6-5 | TGTGCCAGCGTGGCCAGGAACACTGAAGCTTTCTTT | CASVARNTEAFF